This T cell receptor beta chain was recovered during a study of chemoradiotherapy in HPV16-positive cancers. Repertoires were sampled repeatedly during chemoradiotherapy. Only in-frame clones appear in the TCRdb table, and some are missing; sequencing was by immunoSEQ multiplex PCR. The table has 5,500 to 6,500 clones, roughly nine tenths seen once. The CDR3 consists of 15 residues. Germline V lookup: CDR1 MNHEY, CDR2 SVGAGI. V dropped 5 bases and J dropped 0 bases, with 11 bases sitting between them. The chain recombines TRBV6-5 with TRBJ2-1; no clear D. This specimen was tumor tissue, taken from a patient who underwent chemoradiotherapy. The receptor's source is a human donor with HPV-associated anogenital cancer. CDR3 sequence: CASSHPRSSYNEQFF. CDR3 nucleotides: TGTGCCAGCAGTCACCCAAGGAGCTCCTACAATGAGCAGTTCTTC.